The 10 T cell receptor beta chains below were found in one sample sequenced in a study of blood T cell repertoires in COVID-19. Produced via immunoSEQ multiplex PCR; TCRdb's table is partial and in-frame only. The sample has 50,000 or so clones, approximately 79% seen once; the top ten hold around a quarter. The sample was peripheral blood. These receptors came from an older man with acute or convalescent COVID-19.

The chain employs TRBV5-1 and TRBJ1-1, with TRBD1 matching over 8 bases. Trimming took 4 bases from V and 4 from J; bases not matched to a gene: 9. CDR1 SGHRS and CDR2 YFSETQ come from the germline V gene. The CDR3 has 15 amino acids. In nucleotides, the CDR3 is TGCGCCAGCAGCCCAAGACAGGGGTCGAGCACTGAAGCTTTCTTT. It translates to CASSPRQGSSTEAFF.

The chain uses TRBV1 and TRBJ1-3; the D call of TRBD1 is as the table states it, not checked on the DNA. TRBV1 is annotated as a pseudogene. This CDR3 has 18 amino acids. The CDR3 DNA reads TGCACCAGCATCTTCCTAAGATGCCAGGGCACCTCTGGAAACACCATATATTTT. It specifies CTSIFLRCQGTSGNTIYF.

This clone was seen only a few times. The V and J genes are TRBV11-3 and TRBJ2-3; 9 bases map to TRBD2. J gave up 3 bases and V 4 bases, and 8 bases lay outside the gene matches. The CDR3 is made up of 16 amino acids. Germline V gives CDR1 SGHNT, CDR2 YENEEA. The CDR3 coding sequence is TGTGCCAGCAGCTACCGTCTTAGCGGGAGTACAGATACGCAGTATTTT. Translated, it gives CASSYRLSGSTDTQYF.

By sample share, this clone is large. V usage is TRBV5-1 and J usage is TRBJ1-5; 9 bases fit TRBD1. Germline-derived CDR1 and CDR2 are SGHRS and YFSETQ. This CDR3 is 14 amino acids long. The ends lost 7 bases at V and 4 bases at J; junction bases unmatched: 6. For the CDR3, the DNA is TGCGCCAGCGCCACCGGGACAGGGAATCAGCCCCAGCATTTT. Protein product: CASATGTGNQPQHF.

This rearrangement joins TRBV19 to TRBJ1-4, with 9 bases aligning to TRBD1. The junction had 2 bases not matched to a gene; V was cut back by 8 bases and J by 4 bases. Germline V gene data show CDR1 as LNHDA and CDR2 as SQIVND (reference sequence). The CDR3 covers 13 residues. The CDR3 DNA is TGTGCCAGTGGGACAGGGCATAATGAAAAACTGTTTTTT. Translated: CASGTGHNEKLFF.

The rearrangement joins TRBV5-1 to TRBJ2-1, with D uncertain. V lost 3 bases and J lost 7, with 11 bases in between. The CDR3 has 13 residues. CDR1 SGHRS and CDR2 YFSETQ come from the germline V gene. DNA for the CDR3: TGCGCCAGCAGCTCATACAGTCGGAATGAGCAGTTCTTC. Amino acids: CASSSYSRNEQFF.

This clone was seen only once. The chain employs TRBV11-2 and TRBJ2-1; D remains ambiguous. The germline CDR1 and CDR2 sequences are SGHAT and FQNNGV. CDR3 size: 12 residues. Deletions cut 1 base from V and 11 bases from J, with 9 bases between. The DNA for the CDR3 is TGTGCCAGCAGCTTAGTGACACGACAGCAGTTCTTC. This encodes CASSLVTRQQFF. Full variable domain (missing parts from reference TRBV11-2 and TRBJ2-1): EAGVAQSPRYKIIEKRQSVAFWCNPISGHATLYWYQQILGQGPKLLIQFQNNGVVDDSQLPKDRFSAERLKGVDSTLKIQPAKLEDSAVYLCASSLVTRQQFFGPGTRLTVL.

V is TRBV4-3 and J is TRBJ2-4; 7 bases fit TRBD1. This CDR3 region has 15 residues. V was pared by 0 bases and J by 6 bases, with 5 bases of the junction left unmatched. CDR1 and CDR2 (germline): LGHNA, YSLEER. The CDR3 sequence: CASSQDYRGINIQYF. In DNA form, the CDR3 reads TGCGCCAGCAGCCAAGACTACAGGGGAATAAACATTCAGTACTTC.

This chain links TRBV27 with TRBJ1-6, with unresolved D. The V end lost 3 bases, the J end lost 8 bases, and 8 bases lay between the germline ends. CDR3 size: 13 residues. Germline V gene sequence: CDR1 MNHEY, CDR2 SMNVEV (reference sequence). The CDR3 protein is CASSFSYDSPLHF. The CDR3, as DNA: TGTGCCAGCAGTTTTAGTTATGATTCACCCCTCCACTTT.

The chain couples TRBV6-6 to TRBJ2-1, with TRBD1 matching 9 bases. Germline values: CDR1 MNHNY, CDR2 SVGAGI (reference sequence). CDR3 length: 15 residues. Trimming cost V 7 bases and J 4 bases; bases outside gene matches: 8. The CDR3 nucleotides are TGTGCCAGCAACCCTACAGGGGGCTCTTACAATGAGCAGTTCTTC. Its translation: CASNPTGGSYNEQFF.